These T cell receptor beta chains were read from a single sample in a study of control samples from healthy donors and cancer patients. Sequencing used immunoSEQ multiplex PCR; TCRdb keeps in-frame clones, though not all of them. This repertoire shows some 56,000 clones, approximately 95% found once; its top ten account for about 2.4%. The sequencing input was blood. These receptor sequences come from a man aged 25-45 years in good health. The CDR3 runs from the conserved cysteine through the conserved F or W. A D gene is named only where the DNA matches it firmly. The size of a clone is reported for some rows only, either as once, few or many, or as a class for expanded clones.

clone_size j_call v_call d_call cdr3_nt cdr3_aa
NA TRBJ2-5 TRBV7-9 NA TGTGCCACGACAGGAGTGGGAGAGACCCAGTACTTC CATTGVGETQYF
NA TRBJ2-2 TRBV5-1 TRBD2 TGCGCCAGCAGCTTCCTAGCGGGAGGGCCCGGGGAGCTGTTTTTT CASSFLAGGPGELFF
NA TRBJ1-2 TRBV6-6 NA TGTGCCAGCAGTTGGGCAGTTGATGGGCTCTATGGCTACACCTTC CASSWAVDGLYGYTF
NA TRBJ2-5 TRBV3-1/TRBV3-2 NA TGTGCCAGCAGCCGAAGGTACTACCAAGAGACCCAGTACTTC CASSRRYYQETQYF
NA TRBJ1-5 TRBV27 TRBD1 TGTGCCAGCAGTATTAACCCGGGACAGGGGACTCAGCCCCAGCATTTT CASSINPGQGTQPQHF
NA TRBJ1-2 TRBV6-5 NA TGTGCCAGCAGCCTGACGGGTAACCCGCACTATGGCTACACCTTC CASSLTGNPHYGYTF
NA TRBJ2-7 TRBV7-6 NA TGTGCCAGCAGCTCGAGCTCCTACGAGCAGTACTTC CASSSSSYEQYF
NA TRBJ2-1 TRBV19 TRBD2 TGTGCCGGATCTTGGAGCGGGGGAGCACCTTACAATGAGCAGTTCTTC CAGSWSGGAPYNEQFF
few TRBJ2-3 TRBV12-3/TRBV12-4 NA TGTGCCAGCAGCCAAGGGGATGGGGATACGCAGTATTTT CASSQGDGDTQYF
NA TRBJ1-1 TRBV7-2 NA TGTGCCAGCAGCTATTCGGGGTCGACCACTGAAGCTTTCTTT CASSYSGSTTEAFF
NA TRBJ1-6 TRBV7-9 NA TGTGCCAGCAGTCGGCCCGGGGAGGATTCACCCCTCCACTTT CASSRPGEDSPLHF
NA TRBJ2-4 TRBV6-2/TRBV6-3 NA TGTGCCAGCAGTCGGACATCCTCAATGATAGCCAAAAACATTCAGTACTTC CASSRTSSMIAKNIQYF
NA TRBJ2-7 TRBV9 TRBD2 TGTGCCAGCAGCCCCCGGGACTATGCCTACGAGCAGTACTTC CASSPRDYAYEQYF
few TRBJ2-7 TRBV11-2 TRBD2 TGTGCCAGCAGTAGACTAGCGGGGGGACTTCTCTACGAGCAGTACTTC CASSRLAGGLLYEQYF
NA TRBJ1-2 TRBV28 NA TGTGCCAGCAAACACGGACTCTATGGCTACACCTTC CASKHGLYGYTF